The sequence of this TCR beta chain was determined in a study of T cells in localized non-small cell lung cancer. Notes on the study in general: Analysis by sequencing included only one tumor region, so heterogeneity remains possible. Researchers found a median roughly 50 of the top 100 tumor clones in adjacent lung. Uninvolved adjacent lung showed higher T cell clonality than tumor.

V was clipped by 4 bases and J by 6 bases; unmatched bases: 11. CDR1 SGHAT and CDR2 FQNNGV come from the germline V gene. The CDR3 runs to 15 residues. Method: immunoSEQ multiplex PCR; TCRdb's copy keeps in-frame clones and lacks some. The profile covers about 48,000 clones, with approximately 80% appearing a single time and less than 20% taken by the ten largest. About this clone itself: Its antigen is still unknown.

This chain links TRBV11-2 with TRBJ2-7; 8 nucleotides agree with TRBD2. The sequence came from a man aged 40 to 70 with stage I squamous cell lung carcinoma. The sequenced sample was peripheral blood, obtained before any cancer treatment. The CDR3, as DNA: TGTGCCAGCAGCTCCGGGACTAGTGTTTATGGCGAGCAGTACTTC. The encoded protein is CASSSGTSVYGEQYF.